These 11 T cell receptor beta chains were sequenced from one sample in a study of cytomegalovirus exposure and HLA in healthy donors listed by TCRdb under 2017. Library preparation used the immunoSEQ multiplex PCR assay. For the multiplex PCR, a mixture combining 60 forward primers for TCR Vbeta segments and 13 reverse primers for TCR Jbeta segments was used. Drawn from immuneACCESS, this table holds only the in-frame rearrangements with V and J called that TCRdb kept. Clones are partly lost; checked studies trace under half to an unresolved V gene and leave the rest unexplained. The sample table lists 90,000 to 110,000 clones, 60% to 85% of them with a count of one. Around 5.3% of the sample belongs to the ten largest clones. Material for sequencing was PBMCs. Receptors were obtained from a male donor in good health and CMV-seronegative.

This clone has more than one count but fewer than ten. The CDR3 nucleotides read TGTGCCAGCAGTTACAACGGACAGAACACTGAAGCTTTCTTT. Protein product: CASSYNGQNTEAFF. The rearrangement links TRBV6-6 to TRBJ1-1; D is possibly TRBD1 (5 bases). The V and J ends lost 2 bases and 1 base respectively, with 8 bases between them. The CDR3 is 14 residues long. Germline V lookup: CDR1 MNHNY, CDR2 SVGAGI (reference sequence).

The V call is TRBV10-3, the J call TRBJ1-1, with TRBD1 as a possible D gene (6 bases). This CDR3 comprises 17 residues. CDR1 is ENHRY, CDR2 SYGVKD, per germline. V was shortened by 2 bases and J by 6 bases, with 22 bases between the two germline ends. CDR3 bases: TGTGCCATCAGTGAGAGTGGGGGCGGACGGCGAGAACCTGAAGCTTTCTTT. Translating gives CAISESGGGRREPEAFF.

The genes are TRBV5-4 and TRBJ2-5; TRBD2 matches at 7 bases. The J call could be wrong; TRBJ2-7 is a better fit for the DNA end. The CDR3 consists of 15 residues. The V gene's germline CDR1 is SGHNT and CDR2 YYREEE (reference sequence). CDR3 sequence (DNA): TGTGCCAGCAGCCCGTCGGCTAGCGGACTCTACGAGCAGTACTTC. This gives the protein CASSPSASGLYEQYF.

The genes are TRBV2 and TRBJ2-7; D uncertain. This CDR3 is 14 amino acids long. Germline-derived CDR1 and CDR2 are SNHLY and FYNNEI. The V end lost 1 base, the J end lost 4 bases, and 11 bases lay between the germline ends. The CDR3 here is CASSEGQAPYEQYF. The CDR3 DNA is TGTGCCAGCAGTGAAGGGCAGGCTCCATACGAGCAGTACTTC.

The chain has TRBV7-9 and TRBJ1-5; tentatively, D is TRBD1 (6 bases). The length of the CDR3 is 15 residues. V was trimmed by 1 base and J by 1 base, leaving 8 bases between them. CDR1 SEHNR and CDR2 FQNEAQ come from the germline V gene (reference sequence). CDR3 nucleotide sequence: TGTGCCAGCAGCTTAGGGGGGCAGAGCAATCAGCCCCAGCATTTT. Translated: CASSLGGQSNQPQHF.

V and J are TRBV7-8 and TRBJ1-3; unclear D gene. The length of the CDR3 is 16 residues. The V gene lost 5 bases and the J gene lost 2 bases, with 16 bases spanning the gap. Germline V gene data show CDR1 as SGHVS and CDR2 as FQNEAQ. CDR3 protein: CASSPRTDWAGNTIYF. CDR3 nucleotides: TGTGCCAGCAGCCCACGGACGGACTGGGCTGGAAACACCATATATTTT. Combining the CDR3 with reference TRBV7-8 and TRBJ1-3 gives the whole variable domain GAGVSQSPRYKVAKRGQDVALRCDPISGHVSLFWYQQALGQGPEFLTYFQNEAQLDKSGLPSDRFFAERPEGSVSTLKIQRTQQEDSAVYLCASSPRTDWAGNTIYFGEGSWLTVV.

This sequence joins TRBV4-1 and TRBJ2-7, with 12 bases fitting TRBD1. The V and J ends lost 1 base and 6 bases, in that order; junction bases with no gene match: 4. The CDR3 runs 15 residues. Germline V gene lookup returns CDR1 MGHRA and CDR2 YSYEKL. CDR3 nucleotide sequence: TGCGCCAGCAGCCAAGTGGGACAGGGGGCCGTCGAGCAGTACTTC. This codes for CASSQVGQGAVEQYF.

The rearrangement joins TRBV13 to TRBJ2-1, with 11 bases matching TRBD2. V shed 5 bases and J 5 bases; nucleotides not matched to a gene: 11. Germline CDR1 is PRHDT and CDR2 is FYEKMQ (reference sequence). The CDR3 sequence is 17 residues long. CDR3 sequence reads: CASSQTSGKGGDNEQFF. CDR3 nucleotides: TGTGCCAGCAGCCAGACTAGCGGGAAAGGGGGGGACAATGAGCAGTTCTTC.

This clone has only one observation. The J gene is TRBJ2-4, the V gene TRBV4-1, with 7 bases identical to TRBD1. Losses at the gene ends were 5 bases for V and 15 bases for J; bases not matched to a gene: 16. Germline V gives CDR1 MGHRA, CDR2 YSYEKL. This CDR3 is built from 14 residues. The DNA of the CDR3 is TGCGCCAGCAGCTATAATACAGGGGTGAAGTTCGGGTACTTC. Translating gives CASSYNTGVKFGYF.

The sample holds a few counts of this clone. This chain uses TRBV6-1 with TRBJ2-7; D is possibly TRBD1 (5 bases). The V end was cut by 1 base, the J end by 5 bases, with 12 bases between. This CDR3 is built from 14 residues. Per the germline V gene, CDR1 is MNHNS and CDR2 is SASEGT. DNA for the CDR3: TGTGCCAGCAGTGAAGGCAGGGATGTCCACGAGCAGTACTTC. It specifies CASSEGRDVHEQYF.

This chain uses TRBV28 with TRBJ2-7, with D perhaps matching TRBD1 (6 bases). This CDR3 comprises 14 residues. Trimming cost V 3 bases and J 3 bases, with 12 bases left between them. Germline-derived CDR1 and CDR2 are MDHEN and SYDVKM. The CDR3 loop is CASSFQGFDYEQYF. In nucleotides, the CDR3 is TGTGCCAGCAGTTTTCAGGGGTTCGACTACGAGCAGTACTTC.